Detailed here is one TCR beta chain. V lost 0 bases to trimming and J lost 4 bases, with 10 bases between them. This CDR3 has 13 residues. Per the germline V gene, CDR1 is SQVTM and CDR2 is ANQGSEA. Primers used in a second PCR of about 7 to 11 cycles were a sample-barcoded 5' primer and a J-beta primer mix. The authors tagged each cDNA molecule using a template-switch adaptor with 12 random nucleotides. TCRdb re-called the 5' RACE reads through MiXCR, storing one row per CDR3 protein. The sample gives about 1.4 million distinct CDR3 sequences, around 59% of which show up once; about 6.7% is in the top ten. This entry belongs to a study of blood T cells in healthy people across ages.

This sequence originates from a man aged 18 to 30 in good health. The gene calls are TRBV29-1 and TRBJ2-7; D is unclear. The sequencing sample was made of blood. The CDR3 nucleotides read TGCAGCGTTGAAGATGGCAGAAAATACGAGCAGTACTTC. Protein sequence: CSVEDGRKYEQYF.